This TCR beta chain derives from a study of long-term antiretroviral therapy in people with HIV. Study-wide findings and caveats: Increased diversity was seen after ART, yet it remained lower than in transplant donor controls. Control repertoires displayed wider CDR3 length ranges than the HIV repertoires.

At least one PBMC sample before ART and at least two after were required. Before DNA extraction, 1-10 million cryopreserved PBMC were held in the samples. The CDR3 covers 14 residues. Germline V gives CDR1 SGHTA, CDR2 FQGNSA. V lost 5 bases to trimming and J lost 2 bases, with 12 bases between them. Sequencing relied on immunoSEQ assay v3.0, run at survey level. Libraries were prepared by immunoSEQ multiplex PCR; TCRdb keeps only in-frame clonotypes and omits some of them. Altogether about 36,000 clones are present, 85% to 95% being singletons, with the ten largest covering roughly 4%. To note about this clone: Its antigen is unknown.

The starting material was unsorted PBMCs, obtained 4.1 years after starting antiretroviral therapy. The rearrangement uses TRBV7-2 and TRBJ2-5; D is uncertain. The sequence was obtained from a woman aged 45-65 years with HIV. The CDR3 bases are TGTGCCAGCAGCCCCCCAAGCCCACAAGAGACCCAGTACTTC. Translation: CASSPPSPQETQYF.